Sequencing of this T cell receptor (beta chain) was carried out in a study of T cell clonotyping in hematopoietic cell transplantation. This clone was seen a handful of times. Noted time point: recipient sample about 28 days before transplant, after cytoreduction. Here immunoSEQ multiplex PCR was the method, and the copy in TCRdb shows in-frame clones only, minus some. This table holds under 25,000 clones, around 77% found once. CDR1 is MNHNS and CDR2 is SASEGT in the germline V gene. Between the trimmed V and J ends, which lost 3 bases and 8 bases, there was a span of 13 bases. This CDR3 contains 14 residues.

The genes are TRBV6-1 and TRBJ1-4; D is ambiguous. The receptor was isolated from a man in his 60s with acute myeloid leukemia. Some clones in this sample may be carry-over from other donors' samples. Material: peripheral blood mononuclear cells, obtained before stem cell transplant. Here the CDR3 reads CASSEVADLEKLFF. The CDR3 region has the DNA TGTGCCAGCAGTGAGGTAGCAGACTTAGAAAAACTGTTTTTT.